This TCR beta chain was identified in a study of blood T cell repertoires in COVID-19. The CDR3 runs 18 residues. Trimming left V 3 bases short and J 0 bases short, with 15 bases between. Germline CDR1 reads MDHEN; CDR2 reads SYDVKM. Assay: immunoSEQ multiplex PCR; the TCRdb copy retains only in-frame clones and omits some. Counted here are under 15,000 clones, 65% to 80% occurring once; the ten biggest clones make up 10%. The rearrangement links TRBV28 to TRBJ1-6; D is possibly TRBD1 (5 bases). The sequencing sample was made of peripheral blood. The receptor comes from a man aged 60 to 75 with COVID-19, enrolled during active disease. CDR3 DNA: TGTGCCAGCAGTTTTTCCGGGGGGTTAGGCTCCTATAATTCACCCCTCCACTTT. It specifies CASSFSGGLGSYNSPLHF.